Each of the 3 T cell receptor beta chains below was sequenced from the same sample in a study of blood T cell repertoires in COVID-19 (TCRdb year 2020). Library prep was done by the immunoSEQ multiplex PCR assay. Imported from immuneACCESS, the table was reduced by TCRdb to in-frame sequences with V and J called. These copies leave out some clones; in studies compared against another copy, an unresolved V gene accounts for under half, and the cause of the remainder is not known. Counted in this sample were over 300,000 clones; 70% to 90% of them appeared once. Around 5.9% of the sample is taken by the ten largest. The sample was PBMCs or T cells enriched from blood (not recorded which). These receptors were obtained from a woman aged 30 to 39 who had recovered from COVID-19.

The V call is TRBV7-8, the J call TRBJ2-7; TRBD2 aligns across 12 bases. The CDR3 loop spans 17 amino acids. Germline-derived CDR1 and CDR2 are SGHVS and FQNEAQ. J gave up 2 bases and V 3 bases, and 8 bases lay outside the gene matches. CDR3 residues: CASSFASSGGATYEQYF. The DNA of the CDR3 is TGTGCCAGCAGCTTTGCTTCTAGCGGGGGGGCGACCTACGAGCAGTACTTC.

The V gene is TRBV24-1, the J gene TRBJ1-4; 7 positions match TRBD1. Germline CDR1 reads KGHDR; CDR2 reads SFDVKD. The CDR3 length is 16 residues. The junction had 11 bases not matched to a gene; V was cut back by 4 bases and J by 7 bases. CDR3 loop: CATSDSDRELSEKLFF. CDR3 coding DNA: TGTGCCACCAGTGACTCAGACAGGGAACTGAGTGAAAAACTGTTTTTT.

This rearrangement joins TRBV19 to TRBJ1-2, with 7 bases fitting TRBD1. CDR1 is LNHDA, CDR2 SQIVND, per germline (reference sequence). This CDR3 contains 13 residues. J gave up 3 bases and V 3 bases, and 1 base lay outside the gene matches. The CDR3 DNA is TGTGCCAGTAGTATGGGACAGTACTATGGCTACACCTTC. This translates into CASSMGQYYGYTF.